This T cell receptor (beta chain) is drawn from a study of regulatory T cells in long-lasting Graves disease. Study-level findings and limits: Persistent disease was associated with favored TRBV28 usage and with favored use of TRBJ1-2 and TRBJ2-5.

Library construction for TCR beta used iRepertoire HTBI primers and Arm-PCR of CDR3 regions. TCRdb re-derived calls from the multiplex PCR reads in MiXCR, one entry per CDR3 protein. This sample has roughly 430,000 distinct CDR3 sequences, with 20% to 25% found just once. The table lists this clonotype with many counts. Its antigen remains unknown. The CDR3 runs to 15 residues. Germline V gene lookup returns CDR1 SNHLY and CDR2 FYNNEI. V gave up 7 bases and J gave up 1 base, with 14 bases separating them. Time point here: persistent/refractory GD, antithyroid drugs over 5 years with positive TRAb. RNA isolated from PBMCs was used to make the TCR library. In Xi'an, China, an endocrinology department was the source of patients.

The TCR comes from a female donor with Graves disease. The sample here was peripheral blood mononuclear cells (PBMCs), taken when the disease was refractory, from a patient treated with antithyroid drugs. This sequence joins TRBV2 and TRBJ1-5; D call uncertain. The CDR3 DNA reads as TGTGCCAGCATGAGAGACCAAACGAGCAATCAGCCCCAGCATTTT. This gives the protein CASMRDQTSNQPQHF.